This TCR beta chain emerged from a study of shared clonotypes between healthy human individuals. Terminally differentiated effector memory CD45RA+ cells were excluded by CCR7 positive selection of CD45RO-negative cells. Assay: immunoSEQ multiplex PCR; the TCRdb copy retains only in-frame clones and omits some. The sample has about 820,000 clones, 92% seen once. This CDR3 is 16 amino acids long. Unmatched junction bases numbered 17, after V lost 7 bases and J lost 9 bases. The V gene's germline CDR1 is LGHNT and CDR2 FRNRAP. This sequence originates from a man aged 30 to 45 in good health. This chain joins TRBV12-5 and TRBJ2-5; 10 positions match TRBD1. The source material was naive CD8+ T cells sorted from blood. The CDR3 DNA reads TGTGCTAGTGACGATTCCGGGACAGGGGACGTTGGGGCCCAGTACTTC. Residues: CASDDSGTGDVGAQYF.